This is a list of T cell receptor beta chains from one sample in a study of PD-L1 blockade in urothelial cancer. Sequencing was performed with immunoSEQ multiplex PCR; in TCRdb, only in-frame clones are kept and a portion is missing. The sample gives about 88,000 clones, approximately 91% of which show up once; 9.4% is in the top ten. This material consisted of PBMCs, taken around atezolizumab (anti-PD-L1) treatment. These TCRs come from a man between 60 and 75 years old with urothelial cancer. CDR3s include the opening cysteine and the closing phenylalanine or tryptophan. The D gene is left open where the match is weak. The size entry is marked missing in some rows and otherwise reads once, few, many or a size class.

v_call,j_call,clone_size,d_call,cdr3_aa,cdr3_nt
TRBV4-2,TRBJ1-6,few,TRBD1,CASSQDVEGTGGSPLHF,TGTGCCAGCAGCCAAGATGTCGAGGGGACAGGGGGATCACCCCTCCACTTT
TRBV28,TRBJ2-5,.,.,CASRGGSHQETQYF,TGTGCCAGCCGAGGGGGAAGTCACCAAGAGACCCAGTACTTC
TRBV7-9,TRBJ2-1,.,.,CASSLDRGSSYNEQFF,TGTGCCAGCAGCTTAGACCGGGGGAGCTCCTACAATGAGCAGTTCTTC
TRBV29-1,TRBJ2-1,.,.,CSGTTAEQFF,TGCAGCGGAACTACCGCTGAGCAGTTCTTC
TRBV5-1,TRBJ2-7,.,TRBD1,CASGSGTGYEQYF,TGCGCCAGTGGGAGTGGGACAGGCTACGAGCAGTACTTC
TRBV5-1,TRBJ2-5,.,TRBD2,CASSLNPGTSGVAFRYF,TGCGCCAGCAGCTTGAATCCCGGGACTAGCGGGGTTGCGTTTCGGTACTTC
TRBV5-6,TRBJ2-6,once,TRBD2,CASSLRGVGANVLTF,TGTGCCAGCAGCTTGCGGGGGGTAGGGGCCAACGTCCTGACTTTC
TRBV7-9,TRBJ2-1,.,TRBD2,CASSWTRVRERRSNEQFF,TGTGCCAGCAGCTGGACCAGGGTGCGGGAGAGAAGGAGCAATGAGCAGTTCTTC
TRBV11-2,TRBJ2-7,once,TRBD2,CASNLNLLAEQYF,TGTGCCAGCAATCTAAACCTACTAGCGGAGCAGTACTTC
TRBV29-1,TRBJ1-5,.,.,CSVAGRGNQPQHF,TGCAGCGTTGCTGGGAGGGGTAATCAGCCCCAGCATTTT
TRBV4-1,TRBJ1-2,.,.,CASSQEVAVFNYGYTF,TGCGCCAGCAGCCAAGAAGTCGCAGTTTTTAACTATGGCTATACCTTC
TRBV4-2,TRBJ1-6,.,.,CASSQDPAGGNSPLHF,TGTGCCAGCAGCCAAGATCCCGCGGGAGGTAATTCACCCCTCCACTTT
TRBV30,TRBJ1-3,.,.,CACLFPNTIYF,TGTGCCTGCCTTTTTCCCAACACCATATATTTT
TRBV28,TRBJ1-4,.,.,CASSSIPSRKVWEKLFF,TGTGCCAGCAGTTCAATACCTTCGAGGAAGGTTTGGGAAAAACTGTTTTTT
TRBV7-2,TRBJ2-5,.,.,CASSLTETQYF,TGTGCCAGCAGCTTAACTGAGACCCAGTACTTC
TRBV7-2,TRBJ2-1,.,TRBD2,CASSFLGGSYNEQFF,TGTGCCAGCAGCTTTCTTGGCGGGAGTTATAATGAGCAGTTCTTC
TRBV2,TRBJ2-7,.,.,CAGGSGLVAPSEQYF,TGTGCCGGAGGGAGTGGTCTGGTCGCCCCGAGCGAGCAGTACTTC
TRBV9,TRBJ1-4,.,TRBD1,CASSVGTGGGEKLFF,TGTGCCAGCAGCGTAGGTACAGGGGGTGGTGAAAAACTGTTTTTT
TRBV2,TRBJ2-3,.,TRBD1,CASRGQGTDTQYF,TGTGCCAGCAGAGGACAGGGCACAGATACGCAGTATTTT
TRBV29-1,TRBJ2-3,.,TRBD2,CSARAGPDTQYF,TGCAGCGCTAGAGCGGGACCAGATACGCAGTATTTT
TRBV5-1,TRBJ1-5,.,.,CASSLDSNSNQPQHF,TGCGCCAGCAGCTTGGACAGTAATAGCAATCAGCCCCAGCATTTT
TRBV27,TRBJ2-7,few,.,CASSLRQTYEQYF,TGTGCCAGCAGTTTACGCCAGACCTACGAGCAGTACTTC
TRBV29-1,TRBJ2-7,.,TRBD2,CSAKLATSWEQYF,TGCAGCGCAAAACTAGCGACCTCTTGGGAGCAGTACTTC
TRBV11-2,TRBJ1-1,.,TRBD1,CASRRFGTGDTEAFF,TGTGCCAGCAGGCGATTCGGGACAGGGGACACTGAAGCTTTCTTT
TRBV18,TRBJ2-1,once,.,CASSPKVGVSYNEQFF,TGTGCCAGCTCACCAAAGGTCGGGGTCTCCTACAATGAGCAGTTCTTC
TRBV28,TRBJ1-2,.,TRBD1,CASGTVTYGYTF,TGTGCCAGCGGGACAGTGACCTATGGCTACACCTTC
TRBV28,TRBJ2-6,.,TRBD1,CASSLVTGTGANVLTF,TGTGCCAGCAGTTTAGTGACAGGGACTGGGGCCAACGTCCTGACTTTC
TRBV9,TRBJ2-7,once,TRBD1,CASSADRGGYEQYF,TGTGCCAGCAGTGCCGACAGGGGCGGGTACGAGCAGTACTTC
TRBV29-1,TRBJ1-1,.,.,CSVEGTQGYSNTEAFF,TGCAGCGTTGAAGGAACTCAGGGTTATTCGAACACTGAAGCTTTCTTT
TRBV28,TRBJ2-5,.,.,CASSLSQLQETQYF,TGTGCCAGCAGTTTAAGCCAACTCCAAGAGACCCAGTACTTC
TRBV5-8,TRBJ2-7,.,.,CASSPGVSGYPPNLYF,TGTGCCAGCAGCCCCGGAGTTTCTGGCTACCCCCCGAATCTGTACTTC
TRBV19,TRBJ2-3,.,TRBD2,CASSSGLAGYTDTQYF,TGTGCCAGTAGTAGCGGGCTAGCGGGCTACACAGATACGCAGTATTTT
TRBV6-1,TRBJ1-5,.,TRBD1,CASARGYTQPQHF,TGTGCCTCCGCCAGGGGGTATACTCAGCCCCAGCATTTT
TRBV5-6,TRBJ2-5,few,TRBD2,CASSFGGGLLVWKTQYF,TGTGCCAGCAGCTTCGGCGGGGGGCTTTTGGTGTGGAAGACCCAGTACTTC
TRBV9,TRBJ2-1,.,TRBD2,CASSVVPGGRKDSYNEQFF,TGTGCCAGCAGCGTAGTTCCCGGCGGGAGAAAGGACTCCTACAATGAGCAGTTCTTC
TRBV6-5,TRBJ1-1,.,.,CASSNARRPNTEAFF,TGTGCCAGCAGTAATGCCAGGCGCCCGAACACTGAAGCTTTCTTT
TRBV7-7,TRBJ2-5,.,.,CASSLAFLSGETQYF,TGTGCTAGCAGCTTAGCTTTCCTGTCAGGAGAGACCCAGTACTTC
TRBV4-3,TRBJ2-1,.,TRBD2,CASSQISTSGRFQRSYNEQFF,TGCGCCAGCAGCCAAATATCGACTAGCGGGAGGTTCCAGCGCTCCTACAATGAGCAGTTCTTC
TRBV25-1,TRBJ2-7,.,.,CASSDRVSVHEQYF,TGTGCCAGCAGTGACAGGGTCTCCGTGCACGAGCAGTACTTC
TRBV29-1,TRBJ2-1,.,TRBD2,CSGQTSGRASEQFF,TGCAGCGGTCAGACTAGCGGGAGGGCCTCTGAGCAGTTCTTC
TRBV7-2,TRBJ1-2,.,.,CASSLAVTPASGYTF,TGTGCCAGCAGCCTAGCCGTGACACCGGCCTCTGGCTACACCTTC
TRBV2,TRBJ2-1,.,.,CASSEGQRGVNEQFF,TGTGCCAGCAGTGAGGGACAAAGAGGGGTCAATGAGCAGTTCTTC